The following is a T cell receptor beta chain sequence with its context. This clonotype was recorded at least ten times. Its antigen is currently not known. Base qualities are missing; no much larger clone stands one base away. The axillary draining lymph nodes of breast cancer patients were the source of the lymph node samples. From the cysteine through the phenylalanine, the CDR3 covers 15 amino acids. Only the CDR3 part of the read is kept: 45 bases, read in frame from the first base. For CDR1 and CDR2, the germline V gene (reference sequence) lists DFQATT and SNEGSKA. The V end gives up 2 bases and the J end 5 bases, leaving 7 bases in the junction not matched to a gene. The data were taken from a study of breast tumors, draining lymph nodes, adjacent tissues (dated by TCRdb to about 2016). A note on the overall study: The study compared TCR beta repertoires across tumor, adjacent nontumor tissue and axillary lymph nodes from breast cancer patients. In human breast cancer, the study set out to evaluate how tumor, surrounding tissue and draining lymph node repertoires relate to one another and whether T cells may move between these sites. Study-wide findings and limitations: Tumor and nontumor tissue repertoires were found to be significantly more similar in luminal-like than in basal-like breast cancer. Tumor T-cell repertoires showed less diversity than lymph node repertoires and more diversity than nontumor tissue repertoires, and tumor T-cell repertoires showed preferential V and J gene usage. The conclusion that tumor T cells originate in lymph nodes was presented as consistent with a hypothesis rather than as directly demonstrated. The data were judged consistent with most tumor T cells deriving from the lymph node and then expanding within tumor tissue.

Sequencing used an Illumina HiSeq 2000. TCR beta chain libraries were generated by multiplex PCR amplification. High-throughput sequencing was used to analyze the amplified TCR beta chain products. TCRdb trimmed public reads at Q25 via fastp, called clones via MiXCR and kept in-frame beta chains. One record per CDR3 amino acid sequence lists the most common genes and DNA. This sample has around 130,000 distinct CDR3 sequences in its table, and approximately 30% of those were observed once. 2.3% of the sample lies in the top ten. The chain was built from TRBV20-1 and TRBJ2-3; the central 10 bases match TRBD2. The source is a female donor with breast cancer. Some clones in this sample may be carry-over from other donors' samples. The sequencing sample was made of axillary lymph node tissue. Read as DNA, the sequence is TGCAGTGCTAGACCGGTCACTAGCGGGGTAGATACGCAGTATTTT. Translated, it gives CSARPVTSGVDTQYF.